This entry concerns a single T cell receptor beta chain. Germline V gene sequence: CDR1 SGHTA, CDR2 FQGNSA. Trimming removed 5 bases from V and 5 bases from J; junction bases left unmatched: 4. The CDR3 runs to 15 residues. Via MiXCR, TCRdb re-called the RT-PCR reads, giving one row per CDR3 protein. The sample carries around 700,000 distinct CDR3 sequences, approximately 15% recorded once. The specimen was memory CD4+ T cells from blood. The chain employs TRBV7-2 and TRBJ2-1; 12 positions agree with TRBD2. The TCR was taken from a female donor in good health, serving as a healthy control. Here the CDR3 DNA reads TGTGCCAGCAGCATAACTAGCGGGGGGAACAATGAGCAGTTCTTC. This sequence encodes CASSITSGGNNEQFF.